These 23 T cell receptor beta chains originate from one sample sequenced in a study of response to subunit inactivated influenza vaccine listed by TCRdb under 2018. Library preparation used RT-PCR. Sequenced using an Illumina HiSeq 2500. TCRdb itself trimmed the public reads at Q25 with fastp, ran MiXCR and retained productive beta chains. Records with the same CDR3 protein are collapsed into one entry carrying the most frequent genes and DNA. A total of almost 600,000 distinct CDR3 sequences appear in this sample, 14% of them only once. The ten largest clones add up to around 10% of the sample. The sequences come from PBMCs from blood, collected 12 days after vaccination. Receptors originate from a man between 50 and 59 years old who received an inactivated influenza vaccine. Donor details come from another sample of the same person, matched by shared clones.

The CDR3 nucleotides read TGTGCCAGCAGCCAAGATGGGGGCCTCGAAGCTTTCTTT. It translates to CASSQDGGLEAFF. The rearrangement joins TRBV3-1 to TRBJ1-1, with D perhaps matching TRBD1 (6 bases). V lost 0 bases and J 8 bases, leaving 10 bases between the germline ends. Germline V gene sequence: CDR1 LGHDT, CDR2 YNNKEL (reference sequence). The CDR3 loop spans 13 amino acids.

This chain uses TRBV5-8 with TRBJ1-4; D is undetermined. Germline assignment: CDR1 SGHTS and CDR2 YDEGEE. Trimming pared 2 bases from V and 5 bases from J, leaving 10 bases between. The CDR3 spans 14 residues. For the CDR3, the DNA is TGTGCCAGCAGCTTCTGGACTGGCAATGAAAAACTGTTTTTT. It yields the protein CASSFWTGNEKLFF.

This CDR3 reads CSVEDPALAEGSSYNEQFF. The CDR3 coding sequence is TGCAGCGTTGAAGATCCTGCATTGGCTGAGGGGAGCTCCTACAATGAGCAGTTCTTC. The chain links TRBV29-1 to TRBJ2-1, with D perhaps matching TRBD1 or TRBD2 (5 bases each). V gave up 0 bases and J gave up 0 bases, with 21 bases separating them. CDR1 and CDR2 (germline): SQVTM, ANQGSEA. The CDR3 contains 19 residues.

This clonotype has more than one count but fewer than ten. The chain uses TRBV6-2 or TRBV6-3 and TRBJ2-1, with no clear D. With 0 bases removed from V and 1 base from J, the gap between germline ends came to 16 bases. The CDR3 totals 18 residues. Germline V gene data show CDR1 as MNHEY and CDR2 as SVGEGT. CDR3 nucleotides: TGTGCCAGCAGTTACTCGAAATTGGACCCCCAGTCCTACAATGAGCAGTTCTTC. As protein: CASSYSKLDPQSYNEQFF.

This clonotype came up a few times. The CDR3 DNA sequence: TGTGCCAGCAATGGACAGGGGGCAGGCTATGGCTACACCTTC. Translating it yields CASNGQGAGYGYTF. The chain carries TRBV12-3 or TRBV12-4 and TRBJ1-2, with TRBD1 matching 11 bases. V shed 7 bases and J 4 bases; nucleotides not matched to a gene: 5. The CDR3 has 14 residues.

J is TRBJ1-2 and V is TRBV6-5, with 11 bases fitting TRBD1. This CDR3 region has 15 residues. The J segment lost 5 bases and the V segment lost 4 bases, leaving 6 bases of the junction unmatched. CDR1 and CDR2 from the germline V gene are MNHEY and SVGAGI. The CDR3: CASSFGQGAGYGYTF. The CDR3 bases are TGTGCCAGCAGTTTCGGACAGGGGGCTGGATATGGCTACACCTTC.

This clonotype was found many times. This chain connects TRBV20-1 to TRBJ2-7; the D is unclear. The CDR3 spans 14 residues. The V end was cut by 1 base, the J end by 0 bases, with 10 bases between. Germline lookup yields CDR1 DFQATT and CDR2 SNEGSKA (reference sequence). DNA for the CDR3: TGCAGTGCTAGAGTTGCTACACACTCCTACGAGCAGTACTTC. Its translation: CSARVATHSYEQYF.

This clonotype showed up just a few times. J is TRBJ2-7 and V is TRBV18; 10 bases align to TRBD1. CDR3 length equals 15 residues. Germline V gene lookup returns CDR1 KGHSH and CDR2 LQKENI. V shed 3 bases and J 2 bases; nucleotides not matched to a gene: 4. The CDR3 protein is CASSPDRGGPYEQYF. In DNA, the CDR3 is TGTGCCAGCTCACCGGACAGGGGGGGACCCTACGAGCAGTACTTC.

CDR3 sequence reads: CASSGGGQDYEQYF. CDR3 in DNA: TGCGCCAGCAGCGGTGGGGGACAAGACTACGAGCAGTACTTC. The chain employs TRBV5-1 and TRBJ2-7; D perhaps matches TRBD1 (6 bases). The CDR3 covers 14 residues. Deletions cut 4 bases from V and 3 bases from J, with 14 bases between. Per the germline V gene, CDR1 is SGHRS and CDR2 is YFSETQ.

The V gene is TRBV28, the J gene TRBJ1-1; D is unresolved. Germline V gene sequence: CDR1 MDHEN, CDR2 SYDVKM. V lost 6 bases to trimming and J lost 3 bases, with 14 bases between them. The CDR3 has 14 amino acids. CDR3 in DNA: TGTGCCAGCAGGCTCGACAACACCTACACTGAAGCTTTCTTT. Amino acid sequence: CASRLDNTYTEAFF.

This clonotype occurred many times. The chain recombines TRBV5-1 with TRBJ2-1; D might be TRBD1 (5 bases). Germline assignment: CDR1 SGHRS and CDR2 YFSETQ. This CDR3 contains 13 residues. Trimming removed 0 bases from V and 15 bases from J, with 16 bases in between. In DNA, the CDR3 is TGCGCCAGCAGCTTGGGGACCCAGGGCCGAATGTTCTTC. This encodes CASSLGTQGRMFF.

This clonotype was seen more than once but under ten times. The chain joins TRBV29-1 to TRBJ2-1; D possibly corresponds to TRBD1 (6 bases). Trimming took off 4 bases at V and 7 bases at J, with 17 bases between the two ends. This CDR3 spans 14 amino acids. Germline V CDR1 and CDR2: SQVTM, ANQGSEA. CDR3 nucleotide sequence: TGCAGCGTTGGTTTTGGGGGCAGTACGAATGAGCAGTTCTTC. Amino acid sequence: CSVGFGGSTNEQFF.

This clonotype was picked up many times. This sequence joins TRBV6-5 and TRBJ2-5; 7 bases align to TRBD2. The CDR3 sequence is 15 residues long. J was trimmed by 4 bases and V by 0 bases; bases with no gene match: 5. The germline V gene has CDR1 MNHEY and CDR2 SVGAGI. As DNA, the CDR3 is TGTGCCAGCAGTTACTCGTTGTCTAGCGGAGAGACCCAGTACTTC. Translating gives CASSYSLSSGETQYF.

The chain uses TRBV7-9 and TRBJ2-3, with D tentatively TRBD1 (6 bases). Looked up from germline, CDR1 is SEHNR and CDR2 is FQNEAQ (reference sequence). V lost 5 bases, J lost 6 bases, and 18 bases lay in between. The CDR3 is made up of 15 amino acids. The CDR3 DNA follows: TGTGCCAGCAGCCAATTGACAGGTCTGGGTGATACGCAGTATTTT. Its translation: CASSQLTGLGDTQYF.

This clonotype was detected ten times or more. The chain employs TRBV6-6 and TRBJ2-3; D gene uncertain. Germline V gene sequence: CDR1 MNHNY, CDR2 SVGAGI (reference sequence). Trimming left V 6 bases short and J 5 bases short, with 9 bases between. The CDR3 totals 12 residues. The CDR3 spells CASSPTGDTQYF. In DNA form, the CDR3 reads TGTGCCAGCAGCCCAACGGGAGATACGCAGTATTTT.

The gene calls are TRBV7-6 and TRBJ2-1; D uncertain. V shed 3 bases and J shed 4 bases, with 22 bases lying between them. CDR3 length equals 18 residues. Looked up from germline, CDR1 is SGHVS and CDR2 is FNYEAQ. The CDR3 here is CASSFHNPTSDIYNEQFF. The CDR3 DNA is TGTGCCAGCAGCTTTCACAACCCGACATCTGACATTTACAATGAGCAGTTCTTC.

Here the CDR3 reads CASSLMVEKLFF. The CDR3, as DNA: TGTGCCAGCAGTTTGATGGTTGAAAAACTGTTTTTT. The chain combines TRBV12-3 or TRBV12-4 with TRBJ1-4; D gene uncertain. The CDR3 is 12 amino acids. Trimming removed 3 bases from V and 7 bases from J, with 6 bases in between.

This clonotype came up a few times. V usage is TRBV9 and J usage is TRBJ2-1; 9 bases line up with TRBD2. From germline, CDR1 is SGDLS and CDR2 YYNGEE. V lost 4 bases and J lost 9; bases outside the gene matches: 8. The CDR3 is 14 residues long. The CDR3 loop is CASSSTAGGVEQFF. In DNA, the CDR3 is TGTGCCAGCAGCTCTACAGCGGGAGGTGTTGAGCAGTTCTTC.

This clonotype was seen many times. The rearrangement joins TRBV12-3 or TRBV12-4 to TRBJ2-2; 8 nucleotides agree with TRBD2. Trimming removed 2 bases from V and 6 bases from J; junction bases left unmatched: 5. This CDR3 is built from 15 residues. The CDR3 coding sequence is TGTGCCAGCAGTTTATCGGCTAGCGGGTCCGGGGAGCTGTTTTTT. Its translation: CASSLSASGSGELFF.

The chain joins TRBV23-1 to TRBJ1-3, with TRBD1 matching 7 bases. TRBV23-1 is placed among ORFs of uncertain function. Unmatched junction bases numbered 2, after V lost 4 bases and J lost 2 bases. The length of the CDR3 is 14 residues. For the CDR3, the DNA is TGCGCCAGCAGTCCCGGGACAGCTGGAAACACCATATATTTT. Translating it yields CASSPGTAGNTIYF.

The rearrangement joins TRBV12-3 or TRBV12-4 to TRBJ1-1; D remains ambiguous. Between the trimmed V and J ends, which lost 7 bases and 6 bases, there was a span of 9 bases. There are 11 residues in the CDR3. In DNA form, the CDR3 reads TGTGCCAGCACCTCAGTGGCTGAAGCTTTCTTT. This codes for CASTSVAEAFF.

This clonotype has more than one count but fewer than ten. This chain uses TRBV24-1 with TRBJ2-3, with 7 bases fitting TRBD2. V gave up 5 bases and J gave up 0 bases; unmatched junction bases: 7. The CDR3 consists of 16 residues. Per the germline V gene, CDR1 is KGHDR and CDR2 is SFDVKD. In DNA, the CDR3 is TGTGCCACCAGTGGCCGGGACTACCTTAGCACAGATACGCAGTATTTT. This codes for CATSGRDYLSTDTQYF.

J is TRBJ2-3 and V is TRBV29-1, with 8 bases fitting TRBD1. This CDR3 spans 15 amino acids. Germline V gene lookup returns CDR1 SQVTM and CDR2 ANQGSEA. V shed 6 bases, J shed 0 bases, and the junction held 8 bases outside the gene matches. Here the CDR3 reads CSVGTGRSSTDTQYF. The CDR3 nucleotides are TGCAGCGTCGGGACAGGACGTTCTAGCACAGATACGCAGTATTTT.